One and the same sample provided the 26 T cell receptor beta chains below, sequenced in a study of blood T cell repertoires in COVID-19. Clones were sequenced by immunoSEQ multiplex PCR, and TCRdb holds only the in-frame ones, with some missing. The table shows 55,000 to 75,000 clones, with about 86% occurring only once. Sequenced sample: peripheral blood. All receptors come from an elderly man with COVID-19, enrolled during active disease.

This chain connects TRBV24-1 to TRBJ2-5, with TRBD1 matching 8 bases. The length of the CDR3 is 18 residues. Trimming took 1 base from V and 2 from J; bases not matched to a gene: 11. CDR1 and CDR2 from the germline V gene are KGHDR and SFDVKD. CDR3 DNA sequence: TGTGCCACCAGTGATTTCGGTGGAAGGGACAGGAGACAAGAGACCCAGTACTTC. This codes for CATSDFGGRDRRQETQYF.

J is TRBJ1-2 and V is TRBV27; 8 positions agree with TRBD1. Germline CDR1 is MNHEY and CDR2 is SMNVEV (reference sequence). J lost 2 bases, V lost 6 bases, and 5 bases had no gene match. The CDR3 has 14 residues. CDR3: CASRKQGENYGYTF. CDR3 DNA: TGTGCCAGCAGAAAACAGGGGGAGAACTATGGCTACACCTTC.

CDR3 in amino acids: CASSQDRLAGAYEQYF. CDR3 sequence (DNA): TGCGCCAGCAGCCAAGATCGACTAGCGGGGGCCTACGAGCAGTACTTC. The V and J genes are TRBV4-3 and TRBJ2-7; TRBD2 agrees at 12 bases. Germline-derived CDR1 and CDR2 are LGHNA and YSLEER. The length of the CDR3 is 16 residues. J gave up 2 bases and V 0 bases, and 2 bases lay outside the gene matches.

The chain joins TRBV20-1 to TRBJ1-2; 7 bases are shared with TRBD1. Trimming cost V 6 bases and J 8 bases; bases outside gene matches: 6. The CDR3 is 11 residues long. CDR1 and CDR2 from the germline V gene are DFQATT and SNEGSKA (reference sequence). CDR3 nucleotide sequence: TGCAGTGCACCAGGGGGAGAAGGCTACACCTTC. This codes for CSAPGGEGYTF.

The chain is built from TRBV19 and TRBJ1-2; 9 nucleotides align to TRBD1. Germline V gene lookup returns CDR1 LNHDA and CDR2 SQIVND (reference sequence). There are 13 residues in the CDR3. Losses at the gene ends were 1 base for V and 6 bases for J; bases not matched to a gene: 0. CDR3 region: CASSIGQGDGYTF. In nucleotides, the CDR3 is TGTGCCAGTAGTATAGGACAGGGGGATGGCTACACCTTC.

The V call is TRBV7-9, the J call TRBJ1-1; D perhaps matches TRBD1 (5 bases). The CDR3 runs 13 residues. Per germline, CDR1 SEHNR and CDR2 FQNEAQ (reference sequence). Trimming took off 1 base at V and 4 bases at J, with 7 bases between the two ends. CDR3 in amino acids: CASSLGGGTEAFF. CDR3 nucleotide sequence: TGTGCCAGCAGCTTAGGGGGCGGCACTGAAGCTTTCTTT.

This sequence joins TRBV5-8 and TRBJ1-2; 8 nucleotides line up with TRBD1. The V gene end was trimmed by 0 bases and the J gene end by 0 bases; junction bases not matched to a gene: 7. Germline values: CDR1 SGHTS, CDR2 YDEGEE. CDR3 length equals 17 residues. CDR3 sequence (DNA): TGTGCCAGCAGCTTGGAGGGCAGGGGGCTAGCTAACTATGGCTACACCTTC. Translation gives CASSLEGRGLANYGYTF.

This clone showed up just once. In nucleotides, the CDR3 is TGTGCCAGCAGGGGGACTAGGATATTTTCTGATGGCACAGATACGCAGTATTTT. Protein: CASRGTRIFSDGTDTQYF. The genes are TRBV27 and TRBJ2-3, with 8 bases aligning to TRBD2. The J segment lost 1 base and the V segment lost 6 bases, leaving 15 bases of the junction unmatched. Per the germline V gene, CDR1 is MNHEY and CDR2 is SMNVEV (reference sequence). This CDR3 is built from 18 residues.

The genes are TRBV6-5 and TRBJ1-6; perhaps TRBD1 as D (5 bases). This CDR3 has 14 amino acids. Germline CDR1 reads MNHEY; CDR2 reads SVGAGI. V was shortened by 0 bases and J by 7 bases, with 7 bases between the two germline ends. The DNA for the CDR3 is TGTGCCAGCAGTTACTCGTGGGGCAATTCACCCCTCCACTTT. Translation: CASSYSWGNSPLHF.

The gene calls are TRBV19 and TRBJ1-6; no definite D call. This CDR3 is built from 15 residues. Between the trimmed V and J ends, which lost 7 bases and 0 bases, there was a span of 10 bases. Per germline, CDR1 LNHDA and CDR2 SQIVND (reference sequence). DNA of the CDR3: TGTGCCAGTACCCCGAGTACCTCCTATAATTCACCCCTCCACTTT. Protein: CASTPSTSYNSPLHF.

The CDR3: CASSSRGTGDPEAFF. The CDR3 region has the DNA TGCGCCAGCAGCTCCCGGGGAACAGGGGACCCTGAAGCTTTCTTT. V and J are TRBV5-1 and TRBJ1-1; 7 nucleotides match TRBD1. CDR1 is SGHRS and CDR2 is YFSETQ in the germline V gene. CDR3 length equals 15 residues. V lost 3 bases, J lost 6 bases, and 11 bases stayed unmatched.

The chain uses TRBV4-3 and TRBJ1-1; D may be TRBD1 (5 bases). The germline gives CDR1 LGHNA, CDR2 YSLEER. The CDR3 has 15 amino acids. Between the trimmed V and J ends, which lost 0 bases and 13 bases, there was a span of 21 bases. CDR3 DNA sequence: TGCGCCAGCAGCCAAGATCCGGGGGACGTAACGGGTATTTTCTTT. Translation: CASSQDPGDVTGIFF.

The rearrangement links TRBV14 to TRBJ2-5; D is unclear. This CDR3 is 11 amino acids long. Germline V gene sequence: CDR1 SGHDN, CDR2 FVKESK. V lost 3 bases, J lost 5 bases, and 4 bases lay in between. As DNA, the CDR3 is TGTGCCAGCAGCCAGGCCGAGACCCAGTACTTC. It specifies CASSQAETQYF.

This rearrangement joins TRBV5-1 to TRBJ2-5; 7 bases align to TRBD1. The ends lost 4 bases at V and 1 base at J; junction bases unmatched: 7. CDR1 is SGHRS and CDR2 is YFSETQ in the germline V gene. The CDR3 totals 15 residues. In DNA form, the CDR3 reads TGCGCCAGCAGCCTCCCGACAGGGTCCCAAGAGACCCAGTACTTC. Protein product: CASSLPTGSQETQYF. Full variable domain (remainder filled in from reference TRBV5-1 and TRBJ2-5): KAGVTQTPRYLIKTRGQQVTLSCSPISGHRSVSWYQQTPGQGLQFLFEYFSETQRNKGNFPGRFSGRQFSNSRSEMNVSTLELGDSALYLCASSLPTGSQETQYFGPGTRLLVL.

The rearrangement uses TRBV9 and TRBJ1-6; D is perhaps TRBD1 (6 bases). V gave up 1 base and J gave up 3 bases, with 11 bases separating them. The CDR3 totals 16 residues. Per germline, CDR1 SGDLS and CDR2 YYNGEE. The DNA for the CDR3 is TGTGCCAGCAGCGTACGGGACAACCGCTATAATTCACCCCTCCACTTT. Protein sequence: CASSVRDNRYNSPLHF.

Only one count was recorded for this clone. The rearrangement links TRBV6-6 to TRBJ1-5; 11 bases match TRBD1. V gave up 7 bases and J gave up 9 bases; unmatched junction bases: 8. The germline V gene encodes CDR1 MNHNY and CDR2 SVGAGI (reference sequence). The CDR3 consists of 14 residues. The CDR3 DNA sequence: TGTGCCAGCAACCCGGGACAGGGGGTATGGCCCCAGCATTTT. Residues: CASNPGQGVWPQHF.

The chain couples TRBV27 to TRBJ1-1, with a tentative D call TRBD1 (5 bases). The CDR3 spans 16 residues. Germline V CDR1 and CDR2: MNHEY, SMNVEV (reference sequence). V was clipped by 2 bases and J by 1 base, with 14 bases between them. The CDR3 protein is CASSLDLRQGNTEAFF. The CDR3 nucleotides are TGTGCCAGCAGTTTAGACCTTAGGCAGGGGAACACTGAAGCTTTCTTT.

The genes are TRBV19 and TRBJ1-5; 8 bases are a match to TRBD1. There are 15 residues in the CDR3. Trimming took 5 bases from V and 2 from J; bases not matched to a gene: 5. Germline CDR1 reads LNHDA; CDR2 reads SQIVND (reference sequence). CDR3 amino acids: CASSAPGQGNQPQHF. CDR3 sequence (DNA): TGTGCCAGTAGTGCCCCGGGACAGGGCAATCAGCCCCAGCATTTT. Supplemented by reference TRBV19 and TRBJ1-5, the full variable domain reads DGGITQSPKYLFRKEGQNVTLSCEQNLNHDAMYWYRQDPGQGLRLIYYSQIVNDFQKGDIAEGYSVSREKKESFPLTVTSAQKNPTAFYLCASSAPGQGNQPQHFGDGTRLSIL.

The rearrangement links TRBV5-6 to TRBJ2-1, with TRBD2 matching over 9 bases. This CDR3 comprises 16 residues. CDR1 and CDR2 (germline): SGHDT, YYEEEE. With V trimmed by 3 bases and J by 6 bases, 10 bases remained unmatched. The CDR3 nucleotides read TGTGCCAGCAGCTCAAAAATAGCGGGAGCGGGCAATGAGCAGTTCTTC. It is translated as CASSSKIAGAGNEQFF.

This clone was seen a handful of times. The chain recombines TRBV7-3 with TRBJ2-1; a possible D gene is TRBD1 (5 bases). Germline assignment: CDR1 SGHTA and CDR2 FQGTGA. Trimming removed 4 bases at V and 9 bases at J, with 13 bases between. CDR3 size: 13 residues. This chain's CDR3 is CASSYRRRGEQFF. The CDR3 bases are TGTGCCAGCAGCTACCGAAGAAGGGGTGAGCAGTTCTTC. The full variable domain, completed using reference TRBV7-3 and TRBJ2-1, is GAGVSQTPSNKVTEKGKYVELRCDPISGHTALYWYRQSLGQGPEFLIYFQGTGAADDSGLPNDRFFAVRPEGSVSTLKIQRTERGDSAVYLCASSYRRRGEQFFGPGTRLTVL.

V is TRBV6-2 or TRBV6-3 and J is TRBJ1-2; D may be TRBD1 (5 bases). The CDR3 is 13 amino acids. CDR1 is MNHEY and CDR2 is SVGEGT in the germline V gene. Trimming pared 0 bases from V and 7 bases from J, leaving 9 bases between. This CDR3 is CASSYSQGGGYTF. The DNA for the CDR3 is TGTGCCAGCAGTTACTCGCAGGGTGGTGGCTACACCTTC.

As regards this clone: Other DNA sequences within the sample encode an identical CDR3. The chain couples TRBV19 to TRBJ1-1; D is uncertain. CDR1 LNHDA and CDR2 SQIVND come from the germline V gene (reference sequence). The CDR3 spans 14 residues. V lost 1 base, J lost 2 bases, and 8 bases lay in between. CDR3 loop: CASSIGGLNTEAFF. The CDR3 coding sequence is TGTGCCAGTAGTATAGGAGGGCTTAACACTGAAGCTTTCTTT.

This clone was seen only once. This chain connects TRBV28 to TRBJ2-7; 7 positions match TRBD1. The CDR3 totals 17 residues. V lost 1 base, J lost 2 bases, and 11 bases stayed unmatched. The germline V gene has CDR1 MDHEN and CDR2 SYDVKM. The CDR3 sequence is CASSLSRTGQLPYEQYF. DNA of the CDR3: TGTGCCAGCAGTTTATCGCGGACGGGACAGCTTCCCTACGAGCAGTACTTC.

This chain connects TRBV9 to TRBJ2-7; D is possibly TRBD2 (7 bases). Germline V gene lookup returns CDR1 SGDLS and CDR2 YYNGEE. Between the trimmed V and J ends, which lost 0 bases and 0 bases, there was a span of 10 bases. The CDR3 is 15 amino acids. The CDR3 spells CASSVGGGRSYEQYF. CDR3 sequence (DNA): TGTGCCAGCAGCGTAGGGGGGGGCCGCTCCTACGAGCAGTACTTC.

This chain uses TRBV28 with TRBJ1-3; TRBD1 agrees at 7 bases. The J segment lost 3 bases and the V segment lost 10 bases, leaving 12 bases of the junction unmatched. Germline CDR1 reads MDHEN; CDR2 reads SYDVKM. The CDR3 contains 15 residues. Written as DNA, the CDR3 is TGTGCCACCCAGGGGGAAGGGGGCTATGGAAACACCATATATTTT. Translation: CATQGEGGYGNTIYF. The full variable domain, with the rest looked up from reference TRBV28 and TRBJ1-3, is DVKVTQSSRYLVKRTGEKVFLECVQDMDHENMFWYRQDPGLGLRLIYFSYDVKMKEKGDIPEGYSVSREKKERFSLILESASTNQTSMYLCATQGEGGYGNTIYFGEGSWLTVV.

The CDR3 sequence is CASSSAARYTQYF. The CDR3 DNA follows: TGTGCCAGCAGTTCGGCGGCGAGATATACGCAGTATTTT. The V gene is TRBV6-2 or TRBV6-3, the J gene TRBJ2-3; D ambiguous. Germline lookup yields CDR1 MNHEY and CDR2 SVGEGT. CDR3 size: 13 residues. V dropped 4 bases and J dropped 7 bases, with 12 bases sitting between them.